Listed below are T cell receptor beta chains from one sample, sequenced in a study of identical twins. TCRdb ran MiXCR on the 5' RACE reads and lists one entry per CDR3 protein. The sample yields hundreds of thousands of distinct CDR3 sequences, over 15% seen once. Another study also made use of these data, one on T cells expressing NK-cell markers.

The sequenced sample was PBMCs. The receptor source for this set is a woman aged 18-35 years in good health. The CDR3 runs from the conserved cysteine through the conserved F or W. A D gene is named only where the DNA matches it firmly. The size entry is marked missing in some rows and otherwise reads once, few, many or a size class.

. | TRBJ2-1 | . | TRBV10-3 | TGTGCCATCAGTGAGACTTCAGGGGTCGAGCAGTTCTTC | CAISETSGVEQFF
. | TRBJ2-5 | . | TRBV6-1 | TGTGCCAGCAGGCTTTGGGACCCTCAGTACTTC | CASRLWDPQYF
. | TRBJ2-7 | . | TRBV27 | TGTGCCAGCAGTTTATATCTCGGGGGTCATGGAATTTGGGAGCAGTACTTC | CASSLYLGGHGIWEQYF
. | TRBJ2-1 | few | TRBV29-1 | TGCAGCGCCCAGGTCGATGAGCAGTTCTTC | CSAQVDEQFF
. | TRBJ1-4 | . | TRBV2 | TGTGCCAGCAGAAACAACAGGCTCCGTGGGGAAAAACTGTTTTTT | CASRNNRLRGEKLFF
TRBD2 | TRBJ2-7 | . | TRBV7-2 | TGTGCCAGCAGCAAAGGACTAGCGATCTACGAGCAGTACTTC | CASSKGLAIYEQYF
TRBD2 | TRBJ2-7 | many | TRBV20-1 | TGCAGTGCTTCCCCCCCGGGAGGCGTGTACGAGCAGTACTTC | CSASPPGGVYEQYF
. | TRBJ2-4 | . | TRBV12-3/TRBV12-4 | TGTGCCAGCAGTTTTCGGCTAGAGAAAAACATTCAGTACTTC | CASSFRLEKNIQYF
. | TRBJ1-2 | few | TRBV12-3/TRBV12-4 | TGTGCCAGCAGGCCCCCGGTGGATGGCTACACCTTC | CASRPPVDGYTF
TRBD2 | TRBJ2-1 | few | TRBV20-1 | TGCAGTGCTAGAGATCCCGTAGGGCGGGGGAGGTATGACAATGAGCAGTTCTTC | CSARDPVGRGRYDNEQFF
. | TRBJ2-7 | . | TRBV5-1 | TGCGCCAGCAACCTAAACTACGAGCAGTACTTC | CASNLNYEQYF
. | TRBJ2-7 | . | TRBV5-1 | TGCGCCAGCAGCTGGTTTGGGACCTCTACCTACGAGCAGTACTTC | CASSWFGTSTYEQYF
. | TRBJ2-3 | few | TRBV5-4 | TGTGCCAGCACTCCCGGGACAGATACGCAGTATTTT | CASTPGTDTQYF
. | TRBJ2-7 | few | TRBV18 | TGTGCCAGCTCACCACACCGGGACTCCTCCTACGAGCAGTACTTC | CASSPHRDSSYEQYF
. | TRBJ1-3 | many | TRBV6-5 | TGTGCCAGCAGTTATAGTAGGGCCTCTGGAAACACCATATATTTT | CASSYSRASGNTIYF
. | TRBJ2-1 | . | TRBV15 | TGTGCCACCAGCTCCCGTGGTAGGGTAAACAATGAGCAGTTCTTC | CATSSRGRVNNEQFF
. | TRBJ2-1 | . | TRBV29-1 | TGCAGCGTAGCGGCGGGGTACAATGAGCAGTTCTTC | CSVAAGYNEQFF
TRBD1 | TRBJ1-1 | few | TRBV5-1 | TGCGCCAGCAGCTTGCCCCGACAGGGGATGGGAGCTTTCTTT | CASSLPRQGMGAFF
. | TRBJ2-1 | . | TRBV5-1 | TGCGCCAGCAGCCCCCCCGGGACCGCCTACAATGAGCAGTTCTTC | CASSPPGTAYNEQFF
. | TRBJ1-4 | . | TRBV20-1 | TGCAGTGCTAGAGTGGGGACTAATGAAAAACTGTTTTTT | CSARVGTNEKLFF
TRBD1 | TRBJ2-5 | . | TRBV20-1 | TGCAGTGCATTTCAGGGGGCGCGGGAGACCCAGTACTTC | CSAFQGARETQYF
. | TRBJ2-3 | . | TRBV20-1 | TGCAGTGCAACGGGGGCCTGGGATACGCAGTATTTT | CSATGAWDTQYF
TRBD2 | TRBJ2-3 | many | TRBV7-9 | TGTGCCAGCAGCGCGTTACTAGCGGGCTACACAGATACGCAGTATTTT | CASSALLAGYTDTQYF
TRBD1 | TRBJ2-7 | . | TRBV6-1 | TGTGCCAGCAGCCCCTACGGGACAGGGGGGAACGAGCAGTACTTC | CASSPYGTGGNEQYF
. | TRBJ2-7 | few | TRBV5-1 | TGCGCCAGCAGCTTGGGTGCAGGGAGCAACGAGCAGTACTTC | CASSLGAGSNEQYF
. | TRBJ2-5 | . | TRBV4-1 | TGCGCCAGCAGCCAAGATCGTGACGGGGGCCCAGAGACCCAGTACTTC | CASSQDRDGGPETQYF
TRBD2 | TRBJ2-3 | . | TRBV5-1 | TGCGCCAGCAAGATCCTGGGAGGGTCTGATACAGATACGCAGTATTTT | CASKILGGSDTDTQYF
TRBD2 | TRBJ2-5 | . | TRBV19 | TGTGCCAGTAGGCCACTAGCGGGAGGGCCGGAGACCCAGTACTTC | CASRPLAGGPETQYF
. | TRBJ2-5 | . | TRBV5-1 | TGCGCCAGCAGCTTGTTCCCCCATGGCGCAGAGACCCAGTACTTC | CASSLFPHGAETQYF
. | TRBJ2-3 | . | TRBV7-3 | TGTGCCAGCAGCCGGGGCCTGCGCACAGATACGCAGTATTTT | CASSRGLRTDTQYF
. | TRBJ2-1 | few | TRBV12-3/TRBV12-4 | TGTGCCAGCAGTTTTAGGGGGAGAGGTGGTGAGCAGTTCTTC | CASSFRGRGGEQFF
. | TRBJ2-5 | once | TRBV29-1 | TGCAGCGTCGGGACGGGCCGAGAGACCCAGTACTTC | CSVGTGRETQYF